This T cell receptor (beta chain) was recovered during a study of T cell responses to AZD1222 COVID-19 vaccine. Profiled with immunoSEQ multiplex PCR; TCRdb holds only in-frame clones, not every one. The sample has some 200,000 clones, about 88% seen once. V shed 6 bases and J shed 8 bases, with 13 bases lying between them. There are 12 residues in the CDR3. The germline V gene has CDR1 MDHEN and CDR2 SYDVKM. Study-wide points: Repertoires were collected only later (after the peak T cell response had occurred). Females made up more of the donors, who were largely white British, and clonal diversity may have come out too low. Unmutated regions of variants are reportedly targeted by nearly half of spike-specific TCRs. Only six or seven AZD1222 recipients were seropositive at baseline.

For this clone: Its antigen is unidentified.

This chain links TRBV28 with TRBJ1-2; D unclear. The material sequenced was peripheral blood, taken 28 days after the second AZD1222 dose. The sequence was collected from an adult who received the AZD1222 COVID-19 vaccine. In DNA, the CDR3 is TGTGCCAGCAGCCGGTGGTCCGCAGGCTACACCTTC. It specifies CASSRWSAGYTF.